This T cell receptor (beta chain) originates from a study of human T cells and chemical hapten exposure. Indicated time point: healthy volunteer bleed at 6 weeks. The authors' total RNA extraction used unfractionated whole blood. CDR1 SGDLS and CDR2 YYNGEE come from the germline V gene. V was cut by 0 bases and J by 0 bases, with 7 bases left in between. The CDR3 is 16 amino acids. What the library attached to individual cDNA molecules were unique molecular identifiers. TCRdb independently ran MiXCR on the RACE reads; one entry per CDR3 protein. This sample has more than 75,000 distinct CDR3 sequences, with about 8.7% found just once.

The V call is TRBV9, the J call TRBJ2-6; perhaps TRBD2 as D (5 bases). The specimen was whole blood. The origin of this receptor is a male donor in good health. Some clones in this sample may be carry-over from other donors' samples. CDR3 amino acids: CASSVGRNSGANVLTF. For the CDR3, the DNA is TGTGCCAGCAGCGTAGGGAGGAACTCTGGGGCCAACGTCCTGACTTTC.